This record concerns one T cell receptor beta chain sequence. The study ran its PCR with 60 Vbeta and 13 Jbeta primers. Produced via immunoSEQ multiplex PCR; TCRdb's table is partial and in-frame only. The sample comprises 120,000 to 150,000 clones, around four fifths of which are singletons, and more than 0.9% rests with the top ten. The data are from a study of cytomegalovirus exposure and HLA in healthy donors. The length of the CDR3 is 16 residues. Losses at the gene ends were 0 bases for V and 4 bases for J; bases not matched to a gene: 7. CDR1 and CDR2 from the germline V gene are SGHRS and YFSETQ.

Sequenced sample: PBMCs. The sequence was obtained from a male donor in good health and CMV-seropositive. The chain carries TRBV5-1 and TRBJ1-2; TRBD1 agrees at 9 bases. In nucleotides, the CDR3 is TGCGCCAGCAGCTTGGACCCGGGACAGGGAGCCTATGGCTACACCTTC. It yields the protein CASSLDPGQGAYGYTF.